The sequence of this TCR beta chain was determined in a study of regulatory T cells in long-lasting Graves disease. Study overall: Over-5-year antithyroid drug use with positive TSH receptor antibodies defined persistent Graves' disease in the study.

This clonotype was seen repeatedly, ten times or more. Its specificity is not known. Study-wide findings and caveats: Sample size was small, which may have lowered accuracy. Persistent disease samples used TRBV28, TRBJ1-2 and TRBJ2-5 preferentially.

Sequencing libraries for TCR beta were prepared with iRepertoire HTBI primers and Arm-PCR of CDR3 regions. TCRdb analysed the multiplex PCR reads with MiXCR anew, one entry per CDR3 protein. Among 400,000 to 500,000 distinct CDR3 sequences, 20% to 25% were seen once, and the ten largest hold approximately 6.4%. Specified time point: persistent/refractory GD, antithyroid drugs over 5 years with positive TRAb. The authors made the TCR library using RNA they extracted from PBMCs. The EDTA tubes were filled with around 9 milliliters of drawn peripheral blood. This CDR3 spans 14 amino acids. V lost 6 bases and J lost 3; bases outside the gene matches: 7. Per germline, CDR1 MNHNS and CDR2 SASEGT.

This sample comprised peripheral blood mononuclear cells (PBMCs), obtained when the disease was refractory, from a patient treated with antithyroid drugs. The genes are TRBV6-1 and TRBJ2-7; 8 nucleotides line up with TRBD1. The TCR sequence derives from a female donor with Graves disease. This CDR3 reads CASRNADRDYEQYF. Written as DNA, the CDR3 is TGTGCCAGCAGGAACGCGGACAGGGACTACGAGCAGTACTTC.